One and the same sample provided the 21 T cell receptor beta chains below, sequenced in a study of HIV-infected patients and healthy controls. About 550 ng RNA was reverse transcribed with alpha and beta constant-region primers. Using multiplexing indices, alpha and beta chain libraries were generated apart by chain-specific third strand synthesis. TCRdb fed the 5' RACE reads into MiXCR, producing one record per CDR3 protein. The table shows some 20,000 distinct CDR3 sequences, with under 9% occurring only once. Antiretroviral therapy had run roughly three months, about 14 weeks, before follow-up blood collection. All unsorted peripheral T cells were captured because whole blood was used without fractionation. The specimen was blood, collected during antiretroviral therapy. The source is an adult with HIV infection.

The table lists this clonotype with many counts. The V call is TRBV5-1, the J call TRBJ2-3, with 14 bases identical to TRBD2. In germline, CDR1 is SGHRS, CDR2 YFSETQ. This CDR3 spans 17 amino acids. V shed 4 bases, J shed 6 bases, and the junction held 10 bases outside the gene matches. CDR3: CASSPQGLAGVGDTQYF. CDR3 bases: TGCGCCAGCAGCCCCCAGGGACTAGCGGGAGTGGGGGATACGCAGTATTTT.

In this sample, this clonotype turned up many times. The chain combines TRBV5-1 with TRBJ1-1; no firm D call. Trimming cost V 1 base and J 4 bases, with 14 bases left between them. The CDR3 contains 15 residues. Germline CDR1 SGHRS, CDR2 YFSETQ. This chain's CDR3 is CASSLTGSLGTEAFF. Here the CDR3 DNA reads TGCGCCAGCAGCTTGACGGGCTCCTTGGGCACTGAAGCTTTCTTT.

This clonotype came up many times. The CDR3 protein is CASSPSGAQHF. The CDR3 DNA is TGTGCCAGCAGTCCTTCGGGGGCCCAGCATTTT. The chain combines TRBV28 with TRBJ1-5, with D possibly matching TRBD1 (5 bases). CDR3 length: 11 amino acids. V lost 5 bases, J lost 11 bases, and 10 bases lay in between. Germline-derived CDR1 and CDR2 are MDHEN and SYDVKM.

This clonotype was observed at least ten times. V and J are TRBV27 and TRBJ1-3; 7 bases are shared with TRBD1. Germline V gene data show CDR1 as MNHEY and CDR2 as SMNVEV (reference sequence). This CDR3 contains 15 residues. V shed 5 bases, J shed 4 bases, and the junction held 8 bases outside the gene matches. The CDR3 region is CASSIDRESGNTIYF. Here the CDR3 DNA reads TGTGCCAGCAGTATCGACAGGGAGTCCGGAAACACCATATATTTT.

This clonotype was recorded at least ten times. The rearrangement links TRBV20-1 to TRBJ2-3; 8 bases match TRBD2. The CDR3 totals 15 residues. After removal of 0 bases from V and 2 bases from J, the junction contained 4 bases not matched to a gene. Looked up from germline, CDR1 is DFQATT and CDR2 is SNEGSKA (reference sequence). Here the CDR3 reads CSARDLLADTDTQYF. CDR3 DNA: TGCAGTGCTAGAGACCTACTAGCGGACACAGATACGCAGTATTTT.

This clonotype was detected ten times or more. This chain connects TRBV29-1 to TRBJ2-2, with 9 bases that match TRBD1. J lost 7 bases, V lost 3 bases, and 6 bases had no gene match. The CDR3 length is 14 residues. Germline CDR1 and CDR2: SQVTM and ANQGSEA. CDR3 region: CSVDGDREGGELFF. Here the CDR3 DNA reads TGCAGCGTTGACGGGGACAGGGAAGGCGGGGAGCTGTTTTTT.

The chain has TRBV5-1 and TRBJ2-7; D not resolved. The CDR3 spans 16 residues. Germline V gives CDR1 SGHRS, CDR2 YFSETQ. V lost 4 bases and J 5 bases, leaving 22 bases between the germline ends. The CDR3 nucleotides are TGCGCCAGCAGCCTCCTCGACATCTTACCAGCTAACGAGCAGTACTTC. Amino acids: CASSLLDILPANEQYF.

This clonotype occurred many times. The chain carries TRBV7-2 and TRBJ2-7; 9 positions match TRBD2. J gave up 3 bases and V 5 bases, and 8 bases lay outside the gene matches. CDR1 and CDR2 from the germline V gene are SGHTA and FQGNSA. CDR3 length: 15 residues. CDR3 loop: CASSHASGAIYEQYF. In nucleotides, the CDR3 is TGTGCCAGCAGCCACGCTAGCGGGGCGATCTACGAGCAGTACTTC.

This clonotype is judged medium-sized. The chain recombines TRBV15 with TRBJ2-2, with 10 bases that match TRBD2. CDR1 LNHNV and CDR2 YYDKDF come from the germline V gene (reference sequence). Trimming removed 8 bases from V and 6 bases from J; junction bases left unmatched: 6. This CDR3 contains 14 residues. The chain's CDR3 is CATGQLAGAGELFF. In DNA, the CDR3 is TGTGCCACCGGACAGCTAGCGGGAGCCGGGGAGCTGTTTTTT.

This clonotype was counted many times. The V and J genes are TRBV2 and TRBJ1-5, with a weak D call TRBD1 (6 bases). Looked up from germline, CDR1 is SNHLY and CDR2 is FYNNEI. Deletions cut 4 bases from V and 3 bases from J, with 16 bases between. The CDR3 length is 16 residues. The CDR3 loop reads CASSGRGGGVNQPQHF. In DNA, the CDR3 is TGTGCCAGCAGTGGAAGGGGAGGGGGAGTCAATCAGCCCCAGCATTTT.

This clonotype was counted at least ten times. This chain connects TRBV20-1 to TRBJ1-1, with TRBD1 matching 7 bases. The germline V gene has CDR1 DFQATT and CDR2 SNEGSKA (reference sequence). CDR3 length: 12 residues. J lost 4 bases, V lost 3 bases, and 2 bases had no gene match. The CDR3 sequence: CSASRQGTEAFF. As DNA, the CDR3 is TGCAGTGCTAGCCGACAGGGCACTGAAGCTTTCTTT.

This clonotype was detected many times. This chain uses TRBV20-1 with TRBJ2-6; D call uncertain. Germline CDR1 is DFQATT and CDR2 is SNEGSKA (reference sequence). The CDR3 has 14 amino acids. Trimming took off 3 bases at V and 3 bases at J, with 9 bases between the two ends. The DNA for the CDR3 is TGCAGTGCTAGGCCTGCGTTTGGGGCCAACGTCCTGACTTTC. This translates into CSARPAFGANVLTF.

This clonotype was seen ten or more times. The rearrangement links TRBV18 to TRBJ1-4; TRBD1 matches at 9 bases. From germline, CDR1 is KGHSH and CDR2 LQKENI. This CDR3 spans 17 amino acids. V lost 0 bases, J lost 8 bases, and 10 bases stayed unmatched. In nucleotides, the CDR3 is TGTGCCAGCTCACCACCTGGACAGGGGAGAGTAAAGGAAAAACTGTTTTTT. Its protein is CASSPPGQGRVKEKLFF. Using reference TRBV18 and TRBJ1-4 for the parts outside the CDR3, the full variable domain is NAGVMQNPRHLVRRRGQEARLRCSPMKGHSHVYWYRQLPEEGLKFMVYLQKENIIDESGMPKERFSAEFPKEGPSILRIQQVVRGDSAAYFCASSPPGQGRVKEKLFFGSGTQLSVL.

The J gene is TRBJ2-3, the V gene TRBV27; possibly TRBD1 for D (8 bases). The CDR3 has 16 amino acids. Germline V gives CDR1 MNHEY, CDR2 SMNVEV (reference sequence). Trimming took off 8 bases at V and 3 bases at J, with 21 bases between the two ends. The CDR3 here is CASGIGGDRTTDTQYF. CDR3 nucleotide sequence: TGTGCCAGCGGTATTGGGGGGGACAGGACAACAGATACGCAGTATTTT.

This clonotype was seen at least ten times. The CDR3, as DNA: TGTGCCAGCAGTGAATTAGGGGCTAGTATGGCCTACGAGCAGTACTTC. Residues: CASSELGASMAYEQYF. The chain couples TRBV25-1 to TRBJ2-7; D is perhaps TRBD1 (5 bases). Trimming cost V 1 base and J 2 bases, with 15 bases left between them. The CDR3 runs 16 residues. Germline V lookup: CDR1 MGHDK, CDR2 SYGVNS.

Ten or more counts support this clonotype. A read error may produce the germline difference seen at one junction end. This chain joins TRBV7-7 and TRBJ2-5; D is uncertain. The CDR3 loop spans 14 amino acids. Per the germline V gene, CDR1 is SSHAT and CDR2 is FNYEAQ (reference sequence). The CDR3 region has the DNA TGTGCTAGCAGCTTAGGTAGCATCCAAGAGACCCAGTACTTC. Translated: CASSLGSIQETQYF.

This chain joins TRBV29-1 and TRBJ1-1, with D unclear. V shed 3 bases and J shed 5 bases, with 16 bases lying between them. Germline CDR1 SQVTM, CDR2 ANQGSEA. This CDR3 contains 14 residues. In DNA, the CDR3 is TGCAGCGTTGATGCAAATCTGGGTAGGACTGAAGCTTTCTTT. Translated: CSVDANLGRTEAFF.

In its sample, this clonotype was seen many times. V gene TRBV6-4 combines with J gene TRBJ2-1, with D perhaps matching TRBD2 (5 bases). Trimming removed 2 bases at V and 0 bases at J, with 8 bases between. CDR1 MRHNA and CDR2 SNTAGT come from the germline V gene. This CDR3 is built from 15 residues. The CDR3 nucleotides read TGTGCCAGCAGTGACGTCGCGGGCTCCTACAATGAGCAGTTCTTC. This codes for CASSDVAGSYNEQFF.

This clonotype was seen at least ten times. The V call is TRBV2, the J call TRBJ1-5; D unresolved. The CDR3 is 14 residues long. CDR1 is SNHLY and CDR2 is FYNNEI in the germline V gene. V was cut by 2 bases and J by 0 bases, with 5 bases left in between. CDR3 residues: CASSESSSNQPQHF. The CDR3 DNA sequence: TGTGCCAGCAGTGAATCGAGTAGCAATCAGCCCCAGCATTTT.

Many counts were recorded for this clonotype. The rearrangement links TRBV4-1 to TRBJ2-3; D unclear. Germline assignment: CDR1 MGHRA and CDR2 YSYEKL. V gave up 0 bases and J gave up 2 bases, with 9 bases separating them. This CDR3 contains 15 residues. The CDR3, as DNA: TGCGCCAGCAGCCAAGATCCCCTCCACACAGATACGCAGTATTTT. Its protein product is CASSQDPLHTDTQYF.

This clonotype was observed a handful of times. This chain connects TRBV19 to TRBJ2-1, with D perhaps given as TRBD1 or TRBD2 (6 bases each). The CDR3 length is 16 residues. Germline V lookup: CDR1 LNHDA, CDR2 SQIVND (reference sequence). Trimming took 3 bases from V and 6 from J, leaving 18 bases between them. The CDR3 loop is CASSIEGGVASNEQFF. The DNA for the CDR3 is TGTGCCAGTAGTATTGAGGGGGGAGTAGCTTCCAATGAGCAGTTCTTC.